This TCR beta chain was observed in a study of blood T cell repertoires in COVID-19. Study details: Acute and convalescent COVID-19 samples came from the United States, Italy and Spain. In each case, the material was cDNA or gDNA derived from T cells, B-cell-depleted T cells, or PBMCs.

This clone is a singleton in its sample. V was clipped by 4 bases and J by 5 bases, with 16 bases between them. Germline-derived CDR1 and CDR2 are SGHRS and YFSETQ. The CDR3 sequence is 15 residues long. The authors' processing: Amplification from reference gene primers served as the basis for estimated nucleated cell counts. Measured with immunoSEQ multiplex PCR; TCRdb has only the in-frame clones, and not every one. The D gene and trimming were derived from the DNA, and the V and J assignments and clone size from that table. Here the sample spans roughly 210,000 clones, 88% being singletons. This clonotype was obtained from a man between 65 and 85 years old with acute or convalescent COVID-19. Sequences were obtained from peripheral blood. The chain recombines TRBV5-1 with TRBJ2-1, with D possibly TRBD1 on 6 matching bases. The CDR3 is CASSPGTPHHNEQFF. As DNA, the CDR3 is TGCGCCAGCAGCCCCGGGACACCGCACCACAATGAGCAGTTCTTC.